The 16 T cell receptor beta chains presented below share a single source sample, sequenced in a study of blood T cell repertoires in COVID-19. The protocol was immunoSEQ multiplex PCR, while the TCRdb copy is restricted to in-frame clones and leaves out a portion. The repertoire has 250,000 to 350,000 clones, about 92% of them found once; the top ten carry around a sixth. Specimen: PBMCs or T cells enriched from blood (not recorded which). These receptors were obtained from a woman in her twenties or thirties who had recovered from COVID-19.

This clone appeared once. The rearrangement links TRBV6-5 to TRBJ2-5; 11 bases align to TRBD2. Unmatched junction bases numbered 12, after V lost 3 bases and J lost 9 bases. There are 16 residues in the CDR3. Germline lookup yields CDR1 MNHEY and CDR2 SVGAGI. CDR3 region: CASSYVAGGSPRAQYF. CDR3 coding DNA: TGTGCCAGCAGTTATGTAGCGGGGGGGTCCCCGAGAGCCCAGTACTTC.

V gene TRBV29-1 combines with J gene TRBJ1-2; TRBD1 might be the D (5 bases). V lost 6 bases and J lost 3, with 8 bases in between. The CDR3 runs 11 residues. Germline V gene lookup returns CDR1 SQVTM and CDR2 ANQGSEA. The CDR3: CSVDSHYGYTF. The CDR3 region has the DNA TGCAGCGTCGACAGTCACTATGGCTACACCTTC.

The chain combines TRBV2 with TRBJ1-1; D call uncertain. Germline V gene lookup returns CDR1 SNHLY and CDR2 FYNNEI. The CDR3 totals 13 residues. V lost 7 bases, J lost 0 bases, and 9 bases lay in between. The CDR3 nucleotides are TGTGCCAGCAAGTTAGACATGAACACTGAAGCTTTCTTT. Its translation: CASKLDMNTEAFF. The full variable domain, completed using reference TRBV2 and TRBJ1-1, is EPEVTQTPSHQVTQMGQEVILRCVPISNHLYFYWYRQILGQKVEFLVSFYNNEISEKSEIFDDQFSVERPDGSNFTLKIRSTKLEDSAMYFCASKLDMNTEAFFGQGTRLTVV.

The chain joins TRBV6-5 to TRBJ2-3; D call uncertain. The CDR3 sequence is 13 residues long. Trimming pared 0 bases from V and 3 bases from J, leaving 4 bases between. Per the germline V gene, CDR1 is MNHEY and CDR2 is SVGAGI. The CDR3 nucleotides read TGTGCCAGCAGTTACTCGTCGACAGATACGCAGTATTTT. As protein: CASSYSSTDTQYF.

For the CDR3, the DNA is TGTGCCAGCAGTTCTGGCTTCACAGATACGCAGTATTTT. This encodes CASSSGFTDTQYF. The chain employs TRBV12-3 or TRBV12-4 and TRBJ2-3; D gene uncertain. Trimming removed 4 bases at V and 2 bases at J, with 7 bases between. This CDR3 is 13 amino acids long.

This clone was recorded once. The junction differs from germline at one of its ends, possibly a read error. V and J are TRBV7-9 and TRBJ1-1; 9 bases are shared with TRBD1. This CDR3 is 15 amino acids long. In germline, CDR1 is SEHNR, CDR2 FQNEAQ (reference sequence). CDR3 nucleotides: TGTGCCAGCAGTTTAGACCTGACAGGGGGGATGAAGGCTTTCTTT. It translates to CASSLDLTGGMKAFF.

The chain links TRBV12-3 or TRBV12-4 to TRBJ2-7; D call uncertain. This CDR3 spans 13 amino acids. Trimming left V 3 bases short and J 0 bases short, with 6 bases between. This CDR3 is CASSFGLSYEQYF. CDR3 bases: TGTGCCAGCAGTTTTGGGCTCTCCTACGAGCAGTACTTC.

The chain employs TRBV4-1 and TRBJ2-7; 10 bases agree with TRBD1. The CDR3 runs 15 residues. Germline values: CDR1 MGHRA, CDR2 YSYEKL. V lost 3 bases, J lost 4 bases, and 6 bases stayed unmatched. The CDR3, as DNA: TGCGCCAGCAGCCAGACAGGGGGCAACTCTTACGAGCAGTACTTC. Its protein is CASSQTGGNSYEQYF.

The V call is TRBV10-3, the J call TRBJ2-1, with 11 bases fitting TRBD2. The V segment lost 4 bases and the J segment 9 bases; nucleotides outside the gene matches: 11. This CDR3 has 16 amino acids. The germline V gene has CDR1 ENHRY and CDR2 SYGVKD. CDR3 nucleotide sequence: TGTGCCATCAGTGCTGGAACTAGCGGGAGTGGGAGTGAGCAGTTCTTC. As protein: CAISAGTSGSGSEQFF.

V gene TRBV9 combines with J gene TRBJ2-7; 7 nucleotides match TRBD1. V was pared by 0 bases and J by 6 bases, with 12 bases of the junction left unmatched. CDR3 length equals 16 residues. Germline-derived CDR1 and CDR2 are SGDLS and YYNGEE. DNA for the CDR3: TGTGCCAGCAGCGTAGGCCCCTCGGGTAAGGGGGCCGAGCAGTACTTC. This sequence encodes CASSVGPSGKGAEQYF.

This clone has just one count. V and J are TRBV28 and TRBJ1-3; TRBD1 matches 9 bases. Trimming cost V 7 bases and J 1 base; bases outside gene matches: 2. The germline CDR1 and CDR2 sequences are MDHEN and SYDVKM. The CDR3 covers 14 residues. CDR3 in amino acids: CASTDRGSGNTIYF. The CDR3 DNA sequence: TGTGCCAGCACGGACAGGGGATCTGGAAACACCATATATTTT.

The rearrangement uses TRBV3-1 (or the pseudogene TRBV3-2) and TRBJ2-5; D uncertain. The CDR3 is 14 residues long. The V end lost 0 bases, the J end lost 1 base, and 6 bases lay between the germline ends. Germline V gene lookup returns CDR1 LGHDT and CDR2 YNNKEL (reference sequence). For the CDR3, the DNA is TGTGCCAGCAGCCAAGATCCGGTCCAAGAGACCCAGTACTTC. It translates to CASSQDPVQETQYF.

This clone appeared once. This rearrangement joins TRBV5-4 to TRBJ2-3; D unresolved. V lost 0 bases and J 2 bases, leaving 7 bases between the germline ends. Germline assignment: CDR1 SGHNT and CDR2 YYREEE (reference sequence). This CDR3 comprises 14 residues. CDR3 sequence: CASSLGEHTDTQYF. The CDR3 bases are TGTGCCAGCAGCTTGGGAGAGCACACAGATACGCAGTATTTT.

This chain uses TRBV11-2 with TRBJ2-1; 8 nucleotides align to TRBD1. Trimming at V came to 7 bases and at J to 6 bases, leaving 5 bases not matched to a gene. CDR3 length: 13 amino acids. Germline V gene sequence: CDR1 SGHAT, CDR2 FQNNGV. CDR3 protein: CASIITGGNEQFF. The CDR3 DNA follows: TGTGCCAGCATAATAACAGGGGGCAATGAGCAGTTCTTC.

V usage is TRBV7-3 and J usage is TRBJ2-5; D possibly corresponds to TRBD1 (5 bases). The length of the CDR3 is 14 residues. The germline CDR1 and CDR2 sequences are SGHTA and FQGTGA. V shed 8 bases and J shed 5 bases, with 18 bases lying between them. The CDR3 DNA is TGTGCCAGCGCCAGCCGTCAGGGTGTCGAGACCCAGTACTTC. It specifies CASASRQGVETQYF.

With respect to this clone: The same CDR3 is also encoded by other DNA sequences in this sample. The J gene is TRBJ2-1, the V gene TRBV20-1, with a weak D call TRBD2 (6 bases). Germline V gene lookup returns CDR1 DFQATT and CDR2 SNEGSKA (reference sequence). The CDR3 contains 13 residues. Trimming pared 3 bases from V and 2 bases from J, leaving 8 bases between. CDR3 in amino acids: CSASGGTYNEQFF. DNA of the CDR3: TGCAGTGCTAGTGGCGGGACCTACAATGAGCAGTTCTTC.